These T cell receptor beta chains were read from a single sample in a study of CXCR3-negative and CXCR3-positive naive CD8 T cells. From its re-call of the 5' RACE reads, TCRdb lists each CDR3 protein once, without DNA. The clone table shows approximately 90,000 distinct CDR3 sequences, with the ten largest holding 0.53%. The specimen was naive CXCR3+ CD8+ T cells from blood. The receptor set was obtained from a human donor in good health. Some clones in this sample may be carry-over from other donors' samples. The CDR3 runs from the conserved cysteine through the conserved F or W. Rows may omit the clone size; those that give it use once, few, many or a size class.

NA | TRBJ2-1 | TRBV29-1 | CSVTAYNEQFF
NA | TRBJ2-7 | TRBV20-1 | CSARLSQGPEEQYF
NA | TRBJ2-1 | TRBV11-2 | CASSPTRGEQFF
NA | TRBJ2-2 | TRBV29-1 | CSVEGHSGAGELFF
NA | TRBJ2-7 | TRBV6-1 | CASSIRDSPFYEQYF
NA | TRBJ2-1 | TRBV5-1 | CASPRGRSDEQFF
NA | TRBJ1-5 | TRBV20-1 | CSASRTSVRNQPQHF
NA | TRBJ2-1 | TRBV14 | CASSQFSSYEQLF
NA | TRBJ2-3 | TRBV29-1 | CSVDRPGQGSDTQYF
NA | TRBJ1-2 | TRBV12-3/TRBV12-4 | CASSSWVDYGYTF
NA | TRBJ2-5 | TRBV12-5 | CASGTGLETQYF
NA | TRBJ2-7 | TRBV6-6 | CASTPGQGRYEQYF
NA | TRBJ1-2 | TRBV20-1 | CSAGGGQDYGYTF
NA | TRBJ1-1 | TRBV15 | CATSRVDTEAFF
NA | TRBJ2-7 | TRBV6-2/TRBV6-3 | CASSSSGTALYEQYF
NA | TRBJ1-4 | TRBV29-1 | CSVWDYNEKLFF
NA | TRBJ2-4 | TRBV12-3/TRBV12-4 | CASSPDRAAKNIQYF
NA | TRBJ1-5 | TRBV7-9 | CASSLGRLQPQHF
NA | TRBJ1-1 | TRBV7-6 | CASSLAEGNTEAFF
NA | TRBJ2-2 | TRBV20-1 | CSARDFNTGELFF
NA | TRBJ2-1 | TRBV11-1 | CASSLGPSLAAEQFF
NA | TRBJ2-2 | TRBV4-1 | CASSYDRANTGELFF
NA | TRBJ2-3 | TRBV29-1 | CSVVQDGMQYF
NA | TRBJ2-7 | TRBV7-9 | CASSSPGSGDYEQYF
NA | TRBJ2-1 | TRBV6-6 | CASSFYRGTPGDEQFF
NA | TRBJ2-7 | TRBV29-1 | CSVEAETGYEQYF
NA | TRBJ2-1 | TRBV14 | CASSQPGGAFEPDYNEQFF
NA | TRBJ2-1 | TRBV24-1 | CATSDLAGLSYNEQFF
NA | TRBJ1-3 | TRBV21-1 | CASSGTGNSGNTIYF
NA | TRBJ1-1 | TRBV11-2 | CASSFPTQGNTEAFF
NA | TRBJ1-5 | TRBV1 | CTSSQGNQPQHF
NA | TRBJ1-3 | TRBV9 | CASSPRTGASSGNTIYF
NA | TRBJ2-7 | TRBV25-1 | CASTLTYEQYF
NA | TRBJ2-7 | TRBV28 | CASSSLQGYEQYF
NA | TRBJ1-3 | TRBV15 | CATSTQSVNTIYF
NA | TRBJ2-3 | TRBV25-1 | CASSSDRVGDTQYF
NA | TRBJ2-1 | TRBV14 | CASSQDLNEQFF
NA | TRBJ1-1 | TRBV4-3 | CASSQGDITEAFF
NA | TRBJ1-2 | TRBV12-3/TRBV12-4 | CASSPPGTLYGYTF
NA | TRBJ2-7 | TRBV4-3 | CASSPRTGRGPQYF
NA | TRBJ2-7 | TRBV28 | CASRNTRYEQYF
NA | TRBJ2-3 | TRBV2 | CASSDETTTDTQYF
NA | TRBJ2-5 | TRBV19 | CASSPVPGRSEETQYF
NA | TRBJ2-7 | TRBV7-2 | CASSYRRAYEQYF
NA | TRBJ2-1 | TRBV20-1 | CSARLLAGGPYNEQFF
medium-sized | TRBJ2-2 | TRBV5-1 | CASSLNTGELFF
NA | TRBJ2-2 | TRBV6-4 | CASSEGGTGELFF
NA | TRBJ2-7 | TRBV29-1 | CSAVLQGSDEQYF
NA | TRBJ1-1 | TRBV5-1 | CASSLDRGLGVEAFF
NA | TRBJ1-2 | TRBV29-1 | CSVEGRTEGNYGYTF
NA | TRBJ2-3 | TRBV7-2 | CASSLEGTSTDTQYF
NA | TRBJ1-5 | TRBV4-3 | CASSLDRGVQPQHF
NA | TRBJ2-2 | TRBV11-3 | CASSENRGRVTGELFF
NA | TRBJ2-4 | TRBV13 | CASSLRSGRGRNIQYF
NA | TRBJ2-5 | TRBV4-1 | CASSQQRGERETQYF